The rows below give T cell receptor beta chains drawn from one sample of a study of T cell repertoires in cytomegalovirus infection. MiXCR, run by TCRdb on the reads, gives a single entry per CDR3 protein. Here the sample spans fewer than 250,000 distinct CDR3 sequences, about 12% being singletons. Sequencing was carried out using PBMCs. Source of these receptors: a human donor in good health (CMV status not recorded). Some clones in this sample may be carry-over from other donors' samples. CDR3s include the opening cysteine and the closing phenylalanine or tryptophan. The order of the fields is CDR3 protein, CDR3 DNA, clone size, J gene, D gene, V gene. The D gene is left open where the match is weak. Clone size is shown for a subset of rows, as once, few, many or a class of expanded clone.

CDR3aa: CASSSRGEETQYF
CDR3nt: TGTGCCAGCAGCTCCAGGGGTGAAGAGACCCAGTACTTC
abundance: many
j_gene: TRBJ2-5
d_gene: -
v_gene: TRBV7-2

CDR3aa: CASSQGGWGYTF
CDR3nt: TGTGCCAGCAGCCAAGGGGGTTGGGGCTACACCTTC
abundance: few
j_gene: TRBJ1-2
d_gene: -
v_gene: TRBV3-1

CDR3aa: CASGELAGDYEQYF
CDR3nt: TGTGCCAGCGGGGAACTAGCGGGAGACTACGAGCAGTACTTC
abundance: many
j_gene: TRBJ2-7
d_gene: TRBD2
v_gene: TRBV28

CDR3aa: CASKDQAGRQSNQPQHF
CDR3nt: TGTGCCAGCAAGGATCAGGCGGGGAGACAAAGCAATCAGCCCCAGCATTTT
abundance: many
j_gene: TRBJ1-5
d_gene: -
v_gene: TRBV28

CDR3aa: CASSEGGRGGQFF
CDR3nt: TGTGCCAGCAGCGAGGGTGGCAGGGGTGGGCAGTTCTTC
abundance: many
j_gene: TRBJ2-1
d_gene: -
v_gene: TRBV7-3

CDR3aa: CASSSPSTGGVLGGYTF
CDR3nt: TGTGCCAGCAGTTCCCCCTCGACAGGGGGCGTCCTCGGTGGCTACACCTTC
abundance: few
j_gene: TRBJ1-2
d_gene: TRBD1
v_gene: TRBV12-3/TRBV12-4

CDR3aa: CASSLARGTGGDEQYF
CDR3nt: TGTGCCAGCAGTTTAGCCCGCGGGACAGGGGGAGACGAGCAGTACTTC
abundance: many
j_gene: TRBJ2-7
d_gene: TRBD1
v_gene: TRBV12-3/TRBV12-4

CDR3aa: CSVEAGRGAEEQYF
CDR3nt: TGCAGCGTTGAGGCTGGACGGGGGGCGGAGGAGCAGTACTTC
abundance: many
j_gene: TRBJ2-7
d_gene: -
v_gene: TRBV29-1

CDR3aa: CSVAPGPLEQYF
CDR3nt: TGCAGCGTTGCCCCGGGCCCCCTGGAGCAGTACTTC
abundance: -
j_gene: TRBJ2-7
d_gene: -
v_gene: TRBV29-1

CDR3aa: CASSFRSGSADTQYF
CDR3nt: TGTGCCAGCAGCTTCAGGAGCGGGAGCGCAGATACGCAGTATTTT
abundance: -
j_gene: TRBJ2-3
d_gene: TRBD2
v_gene: TRBV7-6

CDR3aa: CASSRPPGAGTDTQYF
CDR3nt: TGTGCCAGCAGCCGTCCGCCGGGGGCAGGCACAGATACGCAGTATTTT
abundance: many
j_gene: TRBJ2-3
d_gene: -
v_gene: TRBV7-2

CDR3aa: CASSLWDSNQPQHF
CDR3nt: TGTGCCAGCAGCTTATGGGACAGCAATCAGCCCCAGCATTTT
abundance: many
j_gene: TRBJ1-5
d_gene: -
v_gene: TRBV7-8

CDR3aa: CASSEVETQYF
CDR3nt: TGTGCCAGCAGTGAGGTGGAGACCCAGTACTTC
abundance: few
j_gene: TRBJ2-5
d_gene: -
v_gene: TRBV2

CDR3aa: CASSWEGLANEKLFF
CDR3nt: TGTGCCAGCAGCTGGGAGGGGTTGGCTAATGAAAAACTGTTTTTT
abundance: many
j_gene: TRBJ1-4
d_gene: -
v_gene: TRBV7-2

CDR3aa: CASSWSSGANVLTF
CDR3nt: TGTGCCAGCAGCTGGAGTTCTGGGGCCAACGTCCTGACTTTC
abundance: many
j_gene: TRBJ2-6
d_gene: -
v_gene: TRBV7-3

CDR3aa: CASNRDRGKYNEQFF
CDR3nt: TGTGCCAGCAACCGGGACAGGGGGAAGTACAATGAGCAGTTCTTC
abundance: many
j_gene: TRBJ2-1
d_gene: TRBD1
v_gene: TRBV7-2

CDR3aa: CASSPRASRNEQFF
CDR3nt: TGTGCCAGCAGCCCACGGGCTAGTAGGAATGAGCAGTTCTTC
abundance: few
j_gene: TRBJ2-1
d_gene: -
v_gene: TRBV28

CDR3aa: CAISESKAEQYF
CDR3nt: TGTGCCATCAGTGAGTCGAAGGCGGAGCAGTACTTC
abundance: few
j_gene: TRBJ2-7
d_gene: -
v_gene: TRBV10-3

CDR3aa: CASSLAGGWDTVPHF
CDR3nt: TGTGCCAGCAGCTTAGCGGGGGGTTGGGACACGGTTCCACATTTT
abundance: many
j_gene: TRBJ1-5
d_gene: -
v_gene: TRBV7-2

CDR3aa: CASSINNEQFF
CDR3nt: TGTGCCAGTAGTATTAACAATGAGCAGTTCTTC
abundance: few
j_gene: TRBJ2-1
d_gene: -
v_gene: TRBV19

CDR3aa: CASRPGLSTDTQYF
CDR3nt: TGTGCCAGCCGACCGGGACTCAGCACAGATACGCAGTATTTT
abundance: few
j_gene: TRBJ2-3
d_gene: -
v_gene: TRBV7-6

CDR3aa: CASSPSGQHQETQYF
CDR3nt: TGTGCCAGCAGCCCCTCGGGACAGCACCAAGAGACCCAGTACTTC
abundance: -
j_gene: TRBJ2-5
d_gene: TRBD1
v_gene: TRBV28

CDR3aa: CASTPAGSDTEAFF
CDR3nt: TGTGCCAGCACCCCGGCAGGCTCTGACACTGAAGCTTTCTTT
abundance: few
j_gene: TRBJ1-1
d_gene: -
v_gene: TRBV7-2

CDR3aa: CAISESPGTTNEKLFF
CDR3nt: TGTGCCATCAGTGAGTCGCCCGGGACAACTAATGAAAAACTGTTTTTT
abundance: few
j_gene: TRBJ1-4
d_gene: -
v_gene: TRBV10-3

CDR3aa: CASSSDVGGPAQPQHF
CDR3nt: TGTGCCAGCAGCTCAGATGTGGGGGGCCCGGCCCAGCCCCAGCATTTT
abundance: -
j_gene: TRBJ1-5
d_gene: -
v_gene: TRBV5-5

CDR3aa: CASSFRRGHEQFF
CDR3nt: TGTGCCAGCAGCTTTAGAAGGGGTCATGAGCAGTTCTTC
abundance: -
j_gene: TRBJ2-1
d_gene: -
v_gene: TRBV3-1

CDR3aa: CASTEGTRSPQHF
CDR3nt: TGTGCCAGCACGGAGGGGACTCGTTCGCCCCAGCATTTT
abundance: few
j_gene: TRBJ1-5
d_gene: -
v_gene: TRBV28

CDR3aa: CASSSGGGFGETQYF
CDR3nt: TGTGCCAGCAGTTCCGGGGGGGGGTTCGGGGAGACCCAGTACTTC
abundance: many
j_gene: TRBJ2-5
d_gene: TRBD2
v_gene: TRBV28

CDR3aa: CASTAPELNTGELFF
CDR3nt: TGTGCCAGCACAGCCCCGGAATTAAACACCGGGGAGCTGTTTTTT
abundance: many
j_gene: TRBJ2-2
d_gene: -
v_gene: TRBV6-6